This entry lists 17 T cell receptor beta chains sequenced from one sample in a study of cytomegalovirus exposure and HLA in healthy donors. The table came from immunoSEQ multiplex PCR; TCRdb's copy has only in-frame clones and leaves some out. Altogether some 170,000 clones are present, 87% being singletons, with the ten largest covering approximately 1.4%. The sample was PBMCs. These receptor sequences come from a woman in her 30s in good health and CMV-seronegative.

V gene TRBV6-5 combines with J gene TRBJ2-1; D possibly corresponds to TRBD2 (6 bases). The germline CDR1 and CDR2 sequences are MNHEY and SVGAGI. The V end was cut by 6 bases, the J end by 0 bases, with 12 bases between. CDR3 length equals 15 residues. The DNA of the CDR3 is TGTGCCAGCAGAAACACGGACTACTCCTACAATGAGCAGTTCTTC. It translates to CASRNTDYSYNEQFF.

The rearrangement links TRBV5-3 to TRBJ1-6; D might be TRBD1 (6 bases). TRBV5-3 is an ORF; its function is uncertain. The CDR3 contains 17 residues. Trimming took 1 base from V and 1 from J, leaving 12 bases between them. The CDR3 loop reads CARSLTGLGSYNSPLHF. The DNA for the CDR3 is TGTGCCAGAAGCTTGACAGGGCTGGGATCCTATAATTCACCCCTCCACTTT.

This chain connects TRBV7-7 to TRBJ2-5; the match to TRBD2 covers 7 bases. Germline CDR1 is SSHAT and CDR2 is FNYEAQ (reference sequence). The CDR3 is 14 amino acids. The CDR3 protein is CASSRRGSEETQYF. The CDR3 DNA sequence: TGTGCTAGCTCCCGGCGGGGGAGCGAAGAGACCCAGTACTTC.

The J gene is TRBJ2-1, the V gene TRBV5-4; 12 positions match TRBD2. CDR3 length: 16 residues. J lost 4 bases, V lost 4 bases, and 6 bases had no gene match. Germline V gene lookup returns CDR1 SGHNT and CDR2 YYREEE (reference sequence). This chain's CDR3 is CASSVTLAGGYNEQFF. For the CDR3, the DNA is TGTGCCAGCAGCGTAACACTAGCGGGGGGATACAATGAGCAGTTCTTC.

This clone was detected once. This rearrangement joins TRBV13 to TRBJ2-7; the D gene is possibly TRBD1 (7 bases). V was shortened by 4 bases and J by 6 bases, with 22 bases between the two germline ends. CDR1 and CDR2 (germline): PRHDT, FYEKMQ (reference sequence). This CDR3 region has 16 residues. CDR3 sequence: CASSSGGLLRLTEQYF. DNA for the CDR3: TGTGCCAGCAGCTCAGGGGGACTTCTAAGGCTGACCGAGCAGTACTTC.

The rearrangement joins TRBV5-4 to TRBJ1-2; the D gene is possibly TRBD1 (6 bases). V was shortened by 4 bases and J by 2 bases, with 9 bases between the two germline ends. The CDR3 runs to 13 residues. Germline CDR1 reads SGHNT; CDR2 reads YYREEE (reference sequence). CDR3 residues: CASSRTVNYGYTF. The CDR3 region has the DNA TGTGCCAGCAGCCGGACAGTCAACTATGGCTACACCTTC.

The gene calls are TRBV5-1 and TRBJ1-5; D may be TRBD1 (6 bases). This CDR3 has 16 residues. Germline lookup yields CDR1 SGHRS and CDR2 YFSETQ. Trimming shortened V by 4 bases and J by 0 bases, and 14 bases separated the two germline ends. The CDR3 region is CASSLGAEDSNQPQHF. The DNA of the CDR3 is TGCGCCAGCAGCCTGGGGGCAGAAGATAGCAATCAGCCCCAGCATTTT.

The rearrangement joins TRBV19 to TRBJ1-4, with no clear D. CDR1 LNHDA and CDR2 SQIVND come from the germline V gene (reference sequence). Trimming removed 3 bases from V and 4 bases from J, with 9 bases in between. CDR3 length: 14 residues. The CDR3 coding sequence is TGTGCCAGTAGTATCGGCCAGGATAATGAAAAACTGTTTTTT. Its protein is CASSIGQDNEKLFF.

The gene calls are TRBV5-1 and TRBJ1-2, with D tentatively TRBD1 (6 bases). The CDR3 is 13 residues long. Trimming shortened V by 0 bases and J by 7 bases, and 10 bases separated the two germline ends. Germline V gives CDR1 SGHRS, CDR2 YFSETQ. The CDR3 region is CASSLGTESGYTF. The CDR3 DNA is TGCGCCAGCAGCTTGGGGACAGAGTCTGGCTACACCTTC.

The rearrangement joins TRBV11-2 to TRBJ2-7, with 8 bases aligning to TRBD2. Germline V gives CDR1 SGHAT, CDR2 FQNNGV. The CDR3 sequence is 17 residues long. J was trimmed by 3 bases and V by 6 bases; bases with no gene match: 16. CDR3: CASSFEIAGPTYYEQYF. CDR3 coding DNA: TGTGCCAGCAGTTTTGAGATAGCGGGGCCTACCTACTACGAGCAGTACTTC.

The V call is TRBV6-5, the J call TRBJ2-7, with D maybe TRBD1 (6 bases). The germline V gene encodes CDR1 MNHEY and CDR2 SVGAGI. The CDR3 runs to 12 residues. Trimming cost V 5 bases and J 5 bases, with 10 bases left between them. In DNA, the CDR3 is TGTGCCAGCAGTCAAACAGGGAACGAGCAGTACTTC. This translates into CASSQTGNEQYF.

In this sample, this clone turned up once. The rearrangement links TRBV15 to TRBJ2-1; D may be TRBD2 (6 bases). V lost 1 base and J lost 3, with 13 bases in between. In germline, CDR1 is LNHNV, CDR2 YYDKDF (reference sequence). The CDR3 is made up of 16 amino acids. The CDR3: CATSRVRGGSYNEQFF. The CDR3 bases are TGTGCCACCAGCAGAGTTCGGGGAGGTAGCTACAATGAGCAGTTCTTC. Using reference TRBV15 and TRBJ2-1 for the parts outside the CDR3, the full variable domain is DAMVIQNPRYQVTQFGKPVTLSCSQTLNHNVMYWYQQKSSQAPKLLFHYYDKDFNNEADTPDNFQSRRPNTSFCFLDIRSPGLGDTAMYLCATSRVRGGSYNEQFFGPGTRLTVL.

This clone has more than one count but fewer than ten. The J gene is TRBJ2-7, the V gene TRBV1; TRBD2 is the table's D call and was not checked against the DNA. TRBV1 is assigned pseudogene status. The length of the CDR3 is 15 residues. In DNA form, the CDR3 reads TGCACCAGCAGCCAATGGACTAGAGTCTCCTACGAGCAGTACTTC. Translated: CTSSQWTRVSYEQYF.

This CDR3 reads CASSEPRANYGYTF. DNA for the CDR3: TGTGCCAGCAGTGAGCCCCGGGCTAACTATGGCTACACCTTC. V and J are TRBV2 and TRBJ1-2; no definite D call. Germline loops: CDR1 SNHLY, CDR2 FYNNEI. Trimming shortened V by 3 bases and J by 0 bases, and 8 bases separated the two germline ends. The CDR3 is made up of 14 amino acids.

CDR3 bases: TGTGCCAGCAGCAAAGCCCAGGGGCAAGGAGAAAAACTGTTTTTT. Translating it yields CASSKAQGQGEKLFF. This chain connects TRBV21-1 to TRBJ1-4; TRBD1, the table's D call, lacks a check against the DNA. TRBV21-1 is a recognized pseudogene. The CDR3 has 15 residues.

This clone was recorded only once. The V and J genes are TRBV5-4 and TRBJ2-5; 7 bases fit TRBD1. Germline trimming cut 10 bases from V and 7 bases from J; bases unmatched to any gene: 13. CDR3 length equals 13 residues. Germline lookup yields CDR1 SGHNT and CDR2 YYREEE (reference sequence). The CDR3 DNA reads TGTGCCGGGGGTGACCGAGGACAGGCGACCCAGTACTTC. This translates into CAGGDRGQATQYF.

This clone occurred once. The chain has TRBV4-1 and TRBJ1-5, with D possibly matching TRBD1 (6 bases). V gave up 3 bases and J gave up 2 bases, with 14 bases separating them. Germline V gene lookup returns CDR1 MGHRA and CDR2 YSYEKL. The CDR3 has 16 residues. The CDR3 is CASSHLSQGGNQPQHF. DNA for the CDR3: TGCGCCAGCAGCCACCTTTCACAGGGAGGCAATCAGCCCCAGCATTTT.